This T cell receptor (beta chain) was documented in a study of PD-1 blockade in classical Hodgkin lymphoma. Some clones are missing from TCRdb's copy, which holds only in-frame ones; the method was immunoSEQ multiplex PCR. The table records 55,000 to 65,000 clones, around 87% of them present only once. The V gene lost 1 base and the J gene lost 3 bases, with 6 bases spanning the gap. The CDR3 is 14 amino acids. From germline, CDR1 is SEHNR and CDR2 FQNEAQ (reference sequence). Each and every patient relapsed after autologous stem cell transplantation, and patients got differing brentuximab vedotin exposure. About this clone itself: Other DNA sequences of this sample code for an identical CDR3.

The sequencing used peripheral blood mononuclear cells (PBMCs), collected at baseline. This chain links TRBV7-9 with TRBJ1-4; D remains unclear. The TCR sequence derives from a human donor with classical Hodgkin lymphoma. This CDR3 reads CASSLVTANEKLFF. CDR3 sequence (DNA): TGTGCCAGCAGCTTAGTCACTGCTAATGAAAAACTGTTTTTT.